This passage covers 15 T cell receptor beta chains from one sample sequenced in a study of chemoradiotherapy in HPV16-positive cancers. TCRdb's table, derived via immunoSEQ multiplex PCR, lists solely in-frame clones and lacks some. This repertoire shows 30,000 to 50,000 clones, more than 75% found once; its top ten account for over 5%. Source: blood, taken from a patient who underwent chemoradiotherapy. The receptor source for this set is a human donor with HPV-associated anogenital cancer.

The chain has TRBV6-6 and TRBJ2-7; 8 bases line up with TRBD1. Germline trimming cut 8 bases from V and 6 bases from J; bases unmatched to any gene: 15. The CDR3 contains 15 residues. The V gene's germline CDR1 is MNHNY and CDR2 SVGAGI (reference sequence). This CDR3 reads CASPPHQGALVEQYF. CDR3 bases: TGTGCCAGCCCCCCACACCAGGGGGCGTTAGTCGAGCAGTACTTC.

CDR3 DNA sequence: TGTGCCAGCAGTCCTCTTGGGGGGGGGCTGGAGACCCAGTACTTC. Translated, it gives CASSPLGGGLETQYF. The chain is built from TRBV6-6 and TRBJ2-5; D might be TRBD2 (7 bases). The V end was cut by 5 bases, the J end by 5 bases, with 18 bases between. This CDR3 comprises 15 residues. Germline V gene lookup returns CDR1 MNHNY and CDR2 SVGAGI (reference sequence).

CDR3 DNA sequence: TGTGCCAGCAAGCCCCAGGGTGTTTATGGCTACACCTTC. Its translation is CASKPQGVYGYTF. The gene calls are TRBV27 and TRBJ1-2; a weak D match, TRBD1 (5 bases). Germline V gene lookup returns CDR1 MNHEY and CDR2 SMNVEV (reference sequence). The CDR3 is made up of 13 amino acids. V lost 7 bases and J lost 5, with 14 bases in between.

J is TRBJ2-1 and V is TRBV7-3, with TRBD1 matching over 9 bases. The CDR3 is 15 amino acids. With V trimmed by 5 bases and J by 7 bases, 9 bases remained unmatched. Germline lookup yields CDR1 SGHTA and CDR2 FQGTGA. CDR3 nucleotides: TGTGCCAGCAGCCCGGACAGGGGATGGGGTAATGAGCAGTTCTTC. Protein sequence: CASSPDRGWGNEQFF.

This clone has just one count. The genes are TRBV28 and TRBJ2-7; D is undetermined. The CDR3 extends over 11 amino acids. Germline V gene lookup returns CDR1 MDHEN and CDR2 SYDVKM. The V end was cut by 3 bases, the J end by 2 bases, with 2 bases between. The chain's CDR3 is CASSLTYEQYF. The CDR3 DNA reads TGTGCCAGCAGTTTGACCTACGAGCAGTACTTC.

A single count supports this clone. The V call is TRBV10-1, the J call TRBJ2-3; D gene uncertain. The germline CDR1 and CDR2 sequences are WNHNN and SYGVQD (reference sequence). The CDR3 totals 14 residues. V lost 5 bases and J 2 bases, leaving 11 bases between the germline ends. The CDR3: CASSRIGDTDTQYF. The CDR3 bases are TGCGCCAGCAGTAGGATCGGAGACACAGATACGCAGTATTTT.

J is TRBJ2-5 and V is TRBV7-2, with D perhaps given as TRBD1 or TRBD2 (6 bases each). Germline V gene sequence: CDR1 SGHTA, CDR2 FQGNSA. The CDR3 contains 14 residues. The V gene lost 5 bases and the J gene lost 6 bases, with 16 bases spanning the gap. The CDR3 DNA reads as TGTGCCAGCAGCCCCCCCGGGGGACAAAAGACCCAGTACTTC. Amino acids: CASSPPGGQKTQYF.

The chain is built from TRBV6-5 and TRBJ2-3; 9 nucleotides agree with TRBD2. The CDR3 is made up of 14 amino acids. Germline-derived CDR1 and CDR2 are MNHEY and SVGAGI. Germline trimming cut 5 bases from V and 3 bases from J; bases unmatched to any gene: 3. CDR3 in amino acids: CASSRTSATDTQYF. The CDR3, as DNA: TGTGCCAGCAGTAGGACTAGCGCTACAGATACGCAGTATTTT.

Note on this clone: The sample has other DNA sequences that encode this CDR3 too. The rearrangement joins TRBV5-1 to TRBJ2-5; no definite D call. This CDR3 is built from 14 residues. Trimming removed 0 bases at V and 1 base at J, with 7 bases between. The V gene's germline CDR1 is SGHRS and CDR2 YFSETQ. The CDR3 spells CASSLAGFQETQYF. The CDR3 DNA is TGCGCCAGCAGCTTGGCTGGTTTCCAAGAGACCCAGTACTTC.

This chain links TRBV7-2 with TRBJ1-4; D may be TRBD1 (6 bases). V dropped 5 bases and J dropped 7 bases, with 17 bases sitting between them. Looked up from germline, CDR1 is SGHTA and CDR2 is FQGNSA. The CDR3 is 15 amino acids. The CDR3 loop reads CASSNNRALGEKLFF. The CDR3 coding sequence is TGTGCCAGCAGCAACAACAGGGCCTTGGGTGAAAAACTGTTTTTT.

The rearrangement uses TRBV7-3 and TRBJ2-5; no clear D gene. Looked up from germline, CDR1 is SGHTA and CDR2 is FQGTGA. This CDR3 comprises 13 residues. Deletions cut 5 bases from V and 1 base from J, with 8 bases between. For the CDR3, the DNA is TGTGCCAGCAGCCGAGGACCCCAAGAGACCCAGTACTTC. It specifies CASSRGPQETQYF. Variable domain in full (rest from reference TRBV7-3 and TRBJ2-5): GAGVSQTPSNKVTEKGKYVELRCDPISGHTALYWYRQSLGQGPEFLIYFQGTGAADDSGLPNDRFFAVRPEGSVSTLKIQRTERGDSAVYLCASSRGPQETQYFGPGTRLLVL.

For the CDR3, the DNA is TGTGCCAGCTCACCACGGGCCGTAGGGGACACCGGGGAGCTGTTTTTT. Protein product: CASSPRAVGDTGELFF. The genes are TRBV18 and TRBJ2-2, with D perhaps matching TRBD1 (5 bases). Per the germline V gene, CDR1 is KGHSH and CDR2 is LQKENI. The germline V and J ends were trimmed by 1 base and 3 bases, with 12 bases remaining between them. The length of the CDR3 is 16 residues.

The rearrangement joins TRBV5-1 to TRBJ1-1, with 9 positions matching TRBD1. Per germline, CDR1 SGHRS and CDR2 YFSETQ. The CDR3 extends over 15 amino acids. J lost 0 bases, V lost 0 bases, and 0 bases had no gene match. The CDR3 is CASSLGDRVNTEAFF. CDR3 nucleotide sequence: TGCGCCAGCAGCTTGGGGGACAGGGTGAACACTGAAGCTTTCTTT.

The chain couples TRBV19 to TRBJ1-5, with D tentatively TRBD1 (5 bases). V lost 3 bases, J lost 4 bases, and 7 bases lay in between. CDR1 and CDR2 (germline): LNHDA, SQIVND (reference sequence). This CDR3 is 13 amino acids long. The CDR3: CASSMGGNQPQHF. The CDR3 DNA is TGTGCCAGTAGTATGGGGGGGAATCAGCCCCAGCATTTT.

This rearrangement joins TRBV2 to TRBJ1-4; 7 nucleotides line up with TRBD1. The ends lost 5 bases at V and 7 bases at J; junction bases unmatched: 16. CDR3 length equals 17 residues. Germline V lookup: CDR1 SNHLY, CDR2 FYNNEI. The CDR3 spells CASSFRLQGNHGEKLFF. The CDR3 DNA is TGTGCCAGCAGTTTTCGATTACAGGGGAATCATGGTGAAAAACTGTTTTTT.